The next 29 T cell receptor beta chains were all read from a single sample in a study of blood T cells in healthy people across ages. It was with a sample-barcoded 5' primer and a J-beta primer mix that a second PCR of about 6 to 11 cycles was run. MiXCR, applied by TCRdb to the 5' RACE reads, yields one record per CDR3 protein. The data contain 1.8 million or so distinct CDR3 sequences, approximately 40% of them seen just once; the ten biggest clones take up about 21%. Specimen: blood. These receptors came from a human donor in good health.

This clonotype was seen only a few times. The V and J genes are TRBV20-1 and TRBJ2-4, with D perhaps TRBD1 (6 bases). The J call may not be correct, given that the DNA end is closer to TRBJ2-7. In germline, CDR1 is DFQATT, CDR2 SNEGSKA (reference sequence). The CDR3 loop spans 16 amino acids. The CDR3 reads CSARAPDSIIPYEQYF. The CDR3 DNA reads TGCAGTGCTAGAGCACCGGACAGCATAATCCCCTACGAGCAGTACTTC.

For the CDR3, the DNA is TGTGCCAGCAGCCAAGCTGGGGGCCCGAGCATTAACTATGGCTACACCTTC. Translating it yields CASSQAGGPSINYGYTF. The chain carries TRBV14 and TRBJ1-2, with D maybe TRBD1 (6 bases). V lost 1 base, J lost 1 base, and 16 bases lay in between. Germline V gene lookup returns CDR1 SGHDN and CDR2 FVKESK. The CDR3 extends over 17 amino acids.

The V call is TRBV7-9, the J call TRBJ1-2; D may be TRBD1 (5 bases). The CDR3 is 13 residues long. Trimming shortened V by 7 bases and J by 4 bases, and 13 bases separated the two germline ends. Looked up from germline, CDR1 is SEHNR and CDR2 is FQNEAQ (reference sequence). CDR3 sequence reads: CASTLGAVYGYTF. Written as DNA, the CDR3 is TGTGCCAGCACCCTCGGGGCCGTCTATGGCTACACCTTC.

This clonotype was seen a few times. This rearrangement joins TRBV12-3 or TRBV12-4 to TRBJ2-3; TRBD1 agrees at 7 bases. The CDR3 totals 15 residues. Trimming removed 7 bases from V and 6 bases from J; junction bases left unmatched: 13. CDR3 loop: CASTLLGTAMDTQYF. In DNA form, the CDR3 reads TGTGCCAGCACCCTCCTCGGGACAGCCATGGATACGCAGTATTTT.

This clonotype was seen repeatedly, ten times or more. V usage is TRBV20-1 and J usage is TRBJ1-2; perhaps TRBD1 as D (5 bases). Per the germline V gene, CDR1 is DFQATT and CDR2 is SNEGSKA (reference sequence). V shed 0 bases and J shed 4 bases, with 6 bases lying between them. The CDR3 consists of 12 residues. CDR3 bases: TGCAGTGCTAGAGACAGGGCCTATGGCTACACCTTC. Amino acids: CSARDRAYGYTF.

Worth noting for this clonotype: At one end, the junction sequence differs from germline, possibly due to a read error. The chain joins TRBV27 to TRBJ2-5; D gene unclear. In germline, CDR1 is MNHEY, CDR2 SMNVEV (reference sequence). This CDR3 contains 13 residues. CDR3 sequence reads: CVSSQIDQETQYF. For the CDR3, the DNA is TGTGTCAGCAGTCAAATAGACCAAGAGACCCAGTACTTC.

This clonotype has just a few counts. The chain carries TRBV12-3 or TRBV12-4 and TRBJ1-2; possibly TRBD1 for D (6 bases). The length of the CDR3 is 14 residues. V was cut by 5 bases and J by 2 bases, with 12 bases left in between. CDR3 bases: TGTGCCAGCAGTGGGACTAGGGGGAACTATGGCTACACCTTC. Its protein product is CASSGTRGNYGYTF.

This clonotype has a handful of counts. Written as DNA, the CDR3 is TGTGCCAGCACCACTGACCCGTATCGAGCGGGGGGGCTCCAAGAGACCCAGTACTTC. Protein sequence: CASTTDPYRAGGLQETQYF. The chain combines TRBV6-2 or TRBV6-3 with TRBJ2-5; 10 bases align to TRBD2. After removal of 7 bases from V and 1 base from J, the junction contained 18 bases not matched to a gene. This CDR3 has 19 amino acids. The V gene's germline CDR1 is MNHEY and CDR2 SVGEGT.

There are a few counts of this clonotype. The V call is TRBV12-5, the J call TRBJ2-5; 8 bases are a match to TRBD1. Germline CDR1 reads LGHNT; CDR2 reads FRNRAP. The ends lost 4 bases at V and 11 bases at J; junction bases unmatched: 18. This CDR3 has 16 residues. In DNA form, the CDR3 reads TGTGCTAGTGGTTCGTATGTGGGGACAGGCGGAGGTGAGCAGTACTTC. This codes for CASGSYVGTGGGEQYF.

The CDR3 region is CSVWDGLDSFEQFF. CDR3 in DNA: TGCAGCGTATGGGACGGTTTAGACTCGTTCGAGCAGTTCTTC. The chain carries TRBV29-1 and TRBJ2-1, with D tentatively TRBD1 or TRBD2 (5 bases each). Germline CDR1 reads SQVTM; CDR2 reads ANQGSEA. Trimming left V 6 bases short and J 10 bases short, with 22 bases between. The CDR3 is made up of 14 amino acids.

The chain recombines TRBV29-1 with TRBJ2-7; 7 nucleotides agree with TRBD2. Unmatched junction bases numbered 10, after V lost 4 bases and J lost 4 bases. Germline assignment: CDR1 SQVTM and CDR2 ANQGSEA. The CDR3 runs to 14 residues. Written as DNA, the CDR3 is TGCAGCGTTGCGGTCTCCGGGACTAAGTACGAGCAGTACTTC. As protein: CSVAVSGTKYEQYF.

The table lists this clonotype with a few counts. J is TRBJ1-2 and V is TRBV29-1; 8 bases fit TRBD1. Germline lookup yields CDR1 SQVTM and CDR2 ANQGSEA. V shed 3 bases, J shed 2 bases, and the junction held 8 bases outside the gene matches. The length of the CDR3 is 15 residues. The CDR3 DNA reads as TGCAGCGTTGAGAACCCAGGGACAGGAAACTATGGCTACACCTTC. Its protein is CSVENPGTGNYGYTF.

The rearrangement joins TRBV20-1 to TRBJ2-3, with 11 bases aligning to TRBD2. Germline loops: CDR1 DFQATT, CDR2 SNEGSKA (reference sequence). V was clipped by 2 bases and J by 6 bases; unmatched bases: 16. CDR3 length: 18 residues. CDR3 in DNA: TGCAGTGCTAGATCTACTTCGCCGGGACTAGCGGTAAAGGATACGCAGTATTTT. It specifies CSARSTSPGLAVKDTQYF.

The genes are TRBV5-1 and TRBJ1-2; D is unclear. CDR1 is SGHRS and CDR2 is YFSETQ in the germline V gene. The CDR3 contains 13 residues. V was pared by 1 base and J by 8 bases, with 12 bases between. The CDR3 DNA reads TGCGCCAGCAGCTTGACGACGGACTCGGGCTACACCTTC. It encodes CASSLTTDSGYTF.

This clonotype was counted only a few times. The V call is TRBV6-5, the J call TRBJ1-2; 8 nucleotides align to TRBD1. The CDR3 consists of 15 residues. The V gene's germline CDR1 is MNHEY and CDR2 SVGAGI. J lost 5 bases, V lost 4 bases, and 9 bases had no gene match. CDR3 DNA sequence: TGTGCCAGCAGTTTGGGCAGGGGGCCGAGGTATGGCTACACCTTC. It is translated as CASSLGRGPRYGYTF.

The chain carries TRBV7-3 and TRBJ2-1; D perhaps matches TRBD2 (5 bases). Between the trimmed V and J ends, which lost 3 bases and 0 bases, there was a span of 9 bases. Germline V gene lookup returns CDR1 SGHTA and CDR2 FQGTGA. This CDR3 comprises 15 residues. CDR3 residues: CASSFPGLSYNEQFF. The CDR3, as DNA: TGTGCCAGCAGCTTTCCAGGACTCTCCTACAATGAGCAGTTCTTC.

In this sample, this clonotype turned up a few times. The CDR3 DNA follows: TGTGCCAGCAGCGTGGGGGCCGGGGGAAACATTCAGTACTTC. Translation: CASSVGAGGNIQYF. This rearrangement joins TRBV9 to TRBJ2-4; D might be TRBD1 or TRBD2, each matching 6 bases. Per germline, CDR1 SGDLS and CDR2 YYNGEE. The V and J ends lost 2 bases and 6 bases respectively, with 12 bases between them. The CDR3 consists of 14 residues. The full variable domain, rest sourced from reference TRBV9 and TRBJ2-4, is DSGVTQTPKHLITATGQRVTLRCSPRSGDLSVYWYQQSLDQGLQFLIQYYNGEERAKGNILERFSAQQFPDLHSELNLSSLELGDSALYFCASSVGAGGNIQYFGAGTRLSVL.

The gene calls are TRBV29-1 and TRBJ1-1; TRBD1 matches at 7 bases. This CDR3 region has 11 residues. The germline V gene has CDR1 SQVTM and CDR2 ANQGSEA. Trimming at V came to 3 bases and at J to 10 bases, leaving 5 bases not matched to a gene. The CDR3 region is CSVEFRGGAFF. Written as DNA, the CDR3 is TGCAGCGTTGAGTTCAGGGGGGGAGCTTTCTTT.

The chain has TRBV4-3 and TRBJ2-3; 7 bases agree with TRBD2. Germline assignment: CDR1 LGHNA and CDR2 YSLEER. This CDR3 is built from 16 residues. With 2 bases clipped from V and 3 bases from J, the junction kept 8 bases outside the gene matches. In DNA, the CDR3 is TGCGCCAGCAGCCAATTACCCGGGACTACGACAGATACGCAGTATTTT. This encodes CASSQLPGTTTDTQYF.

As regards this clonotype: At one of its ends the junction is not consistent with the germline gene, which may arise from a read error. V usage is TRBV7-9 and J usage is TRBJ2-6; a weak D match, TRBD1 (6 bases). This CDR3 is built from 15 residues. CDR1 is SEHNR and CDR2 is FQNEAQ in the germline V gene (reference sequence). CDR3 nucleotides: TGTGTCAGCAGCCTACAGGGTGCTGGGGCCAACGTCCTGACTTTC. Encoded protein: CVSSLQGAGANVLTF.

V usage is TRBV27 and J usage is TRBJ1-5; TRBD1 agrees at 7 bases. The trim removed 4 bases at V and 5 bases at J, leaving 14 bases unmatched. The CDR3 runs to 17 residues. Germline loops: CDR1 MNHEY, CDR2 SMNVEV (reference sequence). The CDR3, as DNA: TGTGCCAGCAGTTCCTATACCGGGACAGCCCTCCATCAGCCCCAGCATTTT. Amino acid sequence: CASSSYTGTALHQPQHF.

The V call is TRBV7-8, the J call TRBJ1-4; unclear D gene. The CDR3 is made up of 16 amino acids. Trimming stripped 0 bases from V and 7 bases from J, with 15 bases between. The germline V gene encodes CDR1 SGHVS and CDR2 FQNEAQ. DNA for the CDR3: TGTGCCAGCAGCTTAGCGCGTAGGAGTCCTGGTGAAAAACTGTTTTTT. Amino acids: CASSLARRSPGEKLFF.

This rearrangement joins TRBV27 to TRBJ2-3; D is possibly TRBD2 (6 bases). The CDR3 runs 15 residues. V was trimmed by 5 bases and J by 0 bases, leaving 12 bases between them. Looked up from germline, CDR1 is MNHEY and CDR2 is SMNVEV (reference sequence). The CDR3 DNA sequence: TGTGCCAGCAGTCCATTGGGGACTAGCACAGATACGCAGTATTTT. It translates to CASSPLGTSTDTQYF.

The rearrangement uses TRBV5-5 and TRBJ1-2, with a weak D call TRBD1 (5 bases). The CDR3 has 14 amino acids. V lost 6 bases and J lost 4, with 16 bases in between. Germline V CDR1 and CDR2: SGHKS, YYEKEE (reference sequence). The CDR3 DNA follows: TGTGCCAGCACCCGGGAGAGGGGAAGCTATGGCTACACCTTC. Encoded protein: CASTRERGSYGYTF.

This chain links TRBV29-1 with TRBJ2-3, with 7 bases identical to TRBD2. The CDR3 extends over 14 amino acids. V shed 4 bases and J 4 bases; nucleotides not matched to a gene: 8. Germline V gene lookup returns CDR1 SQVTM and CDR2 ANQGSEA. DNA of the CDR3: TGCAGCGTTGGGGTGGGGGGGAGCGCAGATACGCAGTATTTT. This sequence encodes CSVGVGGSADTQYF.

The chain carries TRBV27 and TRBJ1-2, with TRBD1 as a possible D gene (5 bases). CDR1 is MNHEY, CDR2 SMNVEV, per germline (reference sequence). V shed 2 bases and J shed 0 bases, with 13 bases lying between them. This CDR3 has 16 amino acids. The CDR3 here is CASSLGAHWPNYGYTF. The CDR3 DNA follows: TGTGCCAGCAGTTTAGGGGCACATTGGCCTAACTATGGCTACACCTTC.

In DNA form, the CDR3 reads TGCAGTGCTGAAGACGGTATGAACACTGAAGCTTTCTTT. Encoded protein: CSAEDGMNTEAFF. The chain recombines TRBV20-1 with TRBJ1-1; D remains ambiguous. Germline V CDR1 and CDR2: DFQATT, SNEGSKA (reference sequence). The germline V and J ends were trimmed by 5 bases and 0 bases, with 10 bases remaining between them. The CDR3 length is 13 residues.

The gene calls are TRBV10-3 and TRBJ1-1; D might be TRBD1 (6 bases). Germline V gene data show CDR1 as ENHRY and CDR2 as SYGVKD. This CDR3 spans 13 amino acids. The germline V and J ends were trimmed by 7 bases and 4 bases, with 13 bases remaining between them. CDR3 in amino acids: CAITQTGPTEAFF. Here the CDR3 DNA reads TGTGCCATCACCCAAACAGGGCCCACTGAAGCTTTCTTT.

This clonotype was detected many times. V is TRBV20-1 and J is TRBJ1-1, with D maybe TRBD1 (5 bases). The germline V gene has CDR1 DFQATT and CDR2 SNEGSKA (reference sequence). V was pared by 6 bases and J by 1 base, with 24 bases between. The length of the CDR3 is 17 residues. In nucleotides, the CDR3 is TGCAGTGCACTACCCCGGGGGAAGGGGATGGGGAACACTGAAGCTTTCTTT. Translation: CSALPRGKGMGNTEAFF.